These 21 T cell receptor beta chains share one sample of origin, sequenced in a study of cytomegalovirus exposure and HLA in healthy donors. Primers for the PCR totalled 60 Vbeta and 13 Jbeta. Data came from immunoSEQ multiplex PCR; TCRdb stores just in-frame clones and leaves some out. Of some 120,000 clones in the sample, approximately 80% are singletons; the top ten hold around 3%. Sequenced material: PBMCs. Receptors originate from a male donor in good health and CMV-seronegative.

Worth noting for this clone: The junction differs from germline at one of its ends, possibly a read error. CDR3 amino acids: CASSLIQAGTEQFF. In DNA form, the CDR3 reads TGTGCTAGCAGTCTCATCCAAGCGGGTACTGAGCAGTTCTTC. This chain links TRBV7-9 with TRBJ2-1, with D perhaps TRBD2 (6 bases). The CDR3 spans 14 residues. Per the germline V gene, CDR1 is SEHNR and CDR2 is FQNEAQ (reference sequence).

This chain uses TRBV2 with TRBJ1-1, with 7 bases aligning to TRBD1. Trimming cost V 4 bases and J 11 bases; bases outside gene matches: 4. This CDR3 is built from 11 residues. Germline V gene lookup returns CDR1 SNHLY and CDR2 FYNNEI. This chain's CDR3 is CASSAGGGAFF. The CDR3 DNA is TGTGCCAGCAGTGCAGGGGGAGGCGCTTTCTTT.

Points on this clone: Its ends do not fully match the called genes, so a read error is possible. The rearrangement uses TRBV7-9 and TRBJ2-7, with D perhaps matching TRBD2 (5 bases). The CDR3 has 15 residues. Germline values: CDR1 SEHNR, CDR2 FQNEAQ (reference sequence). The CDR3 sequence: CSSSYTGKEIYEQYF. In DNA, the CDR3 is TGTTCCAGCAGCTATACGGGGAAGGAAATCTACGAGCAGTACTTC. The full variable domain, its missing parts supplied by reference TRBV7-9 and TRBJ2-7, is DTGVSQNPRHKITKRGQNVTFRCDPISEHNRLYWYRQTLGQGPEFLTYFQNEAQLEKSRLLSDRFSAERPKGSFSTLEIQRTEQGDSAMYLCSSSYTGKEIYEQYFGPGTRLTVT.

This rearrangement joins TRBV11-3 to TRBJ1-1; TRBD1 is a possible D gene (5 bases). Trimming removed 1 base from V and 3 bases from J, with 6 bases in between. The CDR3 has 13 amino acids. CDR1 SGHNT and CDR2 YENEEA come from the germline V gene. The CDR3 coding sequence is TGTGCCAGCAGCTTAGCGGGGGACACTGAAGCTTTCTTT. Translating it yields CASSLAGDTEAFF.

The CDR3 loop is CASSTGTLGIETQYF. The DNA of the CDR3 is TGTGCCAGCAGTACCGGGACATTGGGGATAGAGACCCAGTACTTC. The chain recombines TRBV6-1 with TRBJ2-5; maybe TRBD1 (6 bases). The CDR3 totals 15 residues. V was pared by 5 bases and J by 4 bases, with 17 bases between. CDR1 is MNHNS and CDR2 is SASEGT in the germline V gene.

The chain employs TRBV30 and TRBJ1-2, with 10 nucleotides matching TRBD1. The germline CDR1 and CDR2 sequences are GTSNPN and SVGIG (reference sequence). The CDR3 covers 13 residues. After removal of 3 bases from V and 6 bases from J, the junction contained 4 bases not matched to a gene. CDR3 bases: TGTGCCTGGAGCTGGGACAGGGGACATGGCTACACCTTC. It translates to CAWSWDRGHGYTF.

The chain employs TRBV30 and TRBJ1-3, with D perhaps TRBD1 (6 bases). V lost 5 bases to trimming and J lost 3 bases, with 11 bases between them. This CDR3 has 13 amino acids. CDR1 and CDR2 from the germline V gene are GTSNPN and SVGIG (reference sequence). CDR3 DNA sequence: TGTGCCTGGGCGGACAGACTTGGAAACACCATATATTTT. Residues: CAWADRLGNTIYF.

The CDR3 region is CASSVDGQGRGNTIYF. The CDR3 DNA is TGTGCCAGCAGCGTAGATGGACAGGGAAGGGGAAACACCATATATTTT. The genes are TRBV9 and TRBJ1-3; the match to TRBD1 covers 8 bases. The germline CDR1 and CDR2 sequences are SGDLS and YYNGEE. This CDR3 spans 16 amino acids. With V trimmed by 0 bases and J by 4 bases, 6 bases remained unmatched.

The CDR3 DNA follows: TGTGCCAGCAGCCCCCTACAAGTAGCGAACACTGAAGCTTTCTTT. Its protein is CASSPLQVANTEAFF. V gene TRBV9 combines with J gene TRBJ1-1; unclear D gene. CDR1 and CDR2 from the germline V gene are SGDLS and YYNGEE. Trimming shortened V by 4 bases and J by 1 base, and 14 bases separated the two germline ends. CDR3 length: 15 residues. Together with reference TRBV9 and TRBJ1-1, the CDR3 gives the full variable domain: DSGVTQTPKHLITATGQRVTLRCSPRSGDLSVYWYQQSLDQGLQFLIQYYNGEERAKGNILERFSAQQFPDLHSELNLSSLELGDSALYFCASSPLQVANTEAFFGQGTRLTVV.

Of note for this clone: The junction does not match germline at one end; this may be a read error. The V gene is TRBV7-9, the J gene TRBJ2-2; D gene uncertain. The CDR3 spans 12 residues. Germline loops: CDR1 SEHNR, CDR2 FQNEAQ (reference sequence). The CDR3 loop reads CSSSFRERELFF. In DNA form, the CDR3 reads TGTTCCAGCAGTTTCCGAGAGCGGGAGCTGTTTTTT.

The V call is TRBV2, the J call TRBJ2-5; TRBD2 matches 8 bases. From germline, CDR1 is SNHLY and CDR2 FYNNEI. CDR3 length: 15 residues. The V and J ends lost 2 bases and 5 bases, in that order; junction bases with no gene match: 7. DNA of the CDR3: TGTGCCAGCAGTGAACTCGGGAGGGCGGGGGAGACCCAGTACTTC. Its protein product is CASSELGRAGETQYF.

This CDR3 reads CASRPRLADTYNEQFF. The CDR3 DNA is TGTGCCAGTCGGCCGCGACTAGCGGACACCTACAATGAGCAGTTCTTC. This chain joins TRBV27 and TRBJ2-1, with 9 bases identical to TRBD2. Losses at the gene ends were 9 bases for V and 2 bases for J; bases not matched to a gene: 11. The CDR3 contains 16 residues. Germline V gene data show CDR1 as MNHEY and CDR2 as SMNVEV (reference sequence).

This chain connects TRBV27 to TRBJ2-1; the D gene is possibly TRBD1 (5 bases). V lost 6 bases and J 3 bases, leaving 12 bases between the germline ends. The CDR3 length is 14 residues. Germline V CDR1 and CDR2: MNHEY, SMNVEV (reference sequence). The CDR3: CASRHGQVYNEQFF. DNA of the CDR3: TGTGCCAGCAGGCATGGACAAGTCTACAATGAGCAGTTCTTC.

This clone was counted between two and nine times. The chain has TRBV29-1 and TRBJ2-7; 7 bases are shared with TRBD1. The J segment lost 2 bases and the V segment lost 6 bases, leaving 10 bases of the junction unmatched. Germline V gene data show CDR1 as SQVTM and CDR2 as ANQGSEA. This CDR3 region has 14 residues. CDR3 protein: CSVVVDRAAYEQYF. DNA of the CDR3: TGCAGCGTCGTCGTTGACAGGGCCGCCTACGAGCAGTACTTC.

The chain uses TRBV18 and TRBJ1-2; 7 positions agree with TRBD1. The length of the CDR3 is 15 residues. The germline V gene encodes CDR1 KGHSH and CDR2 LQKENI. V shed 4 bases, J shed 2 bases, and the junction held 7 bases outside the gene matches. The CDR3 protein is CASSLGTETNYGYTF. CDR3 sequence (DNA): TGTGCCAGCTCACTAGGGACAGAGACAAACTATGGCTACACCTTC.

This chain uses TRBV4-2 with TRBJ1-4, with no clear D. This CDR3 contains 17 residues. Germline CDR1 is LGHNA and CDR2 is YNFKEQ. V lost 1 base and J 4 bases, leaving 16 bases between the germline ends. CDR3 coding DNA: TGTGCCAGCAGCCAAGCGAGGTTCGGGGTAGATAATGAAAAACTGTTTTTT. Translated, it gives CASSQARFGVDNEKLFF.

The CDR3, as DNA: TGTGCCAGCAGCTTTCAGGGGGCTCGTAATTCACCCCTCCACTTT. This translates into CASSFQGARNSPLHF. The chain is built from TRBV5-5 and TRBJ1-6, with 8 bases identical to TRBD1. The CDR3 loop spans 15 amino acids. CDR1 is SGHKS, CDR2 YYEKEE, per germline (reference sequence). V trimming: 2 bases; J trimming: 6 bases; junction bases outside the gene matches: 4.

In this sample, this clone turned up a few times. The chain has TRBV21-1 and TRBJ1-1. TRBV21-1 is annotated as a pseudogene. The CDR3 is made up of 14 amino acids. CDR3 loop: CASSTRRGNTEAFF. The CDR3 nucleotides read TGTGCCAGCAGCACGAGGAGGGGGAACACTGAAGCTTTCTTT.

The chain combines TRBV19 with TRBJ2-7; tentatively, D is TRBD2 (7 bases). The CDR3 covers 18 residues. Germline loops: CDR1 LNHDA, CDR2 SQIVND (reference sequence). V dropped 3 bases and J dropped 3 bases, with 24 bases sitting between them. CDR3 nucleotide sequence: TGTGCCAGTAGTATCGGCGGGGGCGAACGTAGACGGAACTACGAGCAGTACTTC. It codes for CASSIGGGERRRNYEQYF.

The gene calls are TRBV5-1 and TRBJ2-2, with D perhaps TRBD2 (7 bases). The CDR3 runs to 16 residues. The V gene lost 0 bases and the J gene lost 7 bases, with 16 bases spanning the gap. CDR1 is SGHRS and CDR2 is YFSETQ in the germline V gene. This CDR3 reads CASSLGGTTGGGELFF. DNA of the CDR3: TGCGCCAGCAGCTTGGGAGGGACAACGGGAGGCGGGGAGCTGTTTTTT.

The chain is built from TRBV5-1 and TRBJ1-2; TRBD1 aligns across 9 bases. The CDR3 spans 13 residues. Looked up from germline, CDR1 is SGHRS and CDR2 is YFSETQ. Losses at the gene ends were 4 bases for V and 8 bases for J; bases not matched to a gene: 6. The chain's CDR3 is CASSHATGGGYTF. Written as DNA, the CDR3 is TGCGCCAGCAGCCACGCGACAGGGGGAGGCTACACCTTC.